The 16 T cell receptor beta chains listed next were all sequenced from one sample in a study of CD8+ T cells in alopecia areata. As the sequencing template, cDNA was produced by extracting RNA and reverse transcribing it. The protocol was immunoSEQ multiplex PCR, while the TCRdb copy is restricted to in-frame clones and leaves out a portion. The table has 170,000 or so clones, 50% to 60% seen once. The sequences come from CD4+ T cells sorted from blood, collected at week 0. The receptor set was obtained from a human donor with alopecia areata.

This sequence joins TRBV30 and TRBJ1-1, with 9 bases lining up with TRBD1. J gave up 3 bases and V 0 bases, and 8 bases lay outside the gene matches. The CDR3 is made up of 16 amino acids. CDR1 is GTSNPN, CDR2 SVGIG, per germline (reference sequence). The CDR3 nucleotides are TGTGCCTGGAGTGTACTACAGGGGGCAGGGGACACTGAAGCTTTCTTT. Residues: CAWSVLQGAGDTEAFF.

The chain joins TRBV29-1 to TRBJ1-1; D is possibly TRBD1 (5 bases). With 6 bases removed from V and 8 bases from J, the gap between germline ends came to 13 bases. This CDR3 spans 11 amino acids. Germline V gives CDR1 SQVTM, CDR2 ANQGSEA. CDR3 protein: CSVRGTAEAFF. CDR3 in DNA: TGCAGCGTCCGAGGGACGGCCGAAGCTTTCTTT.

On this clone itself: Other DNA variants within this sample encode the same CDR3. The chain recombines TRBV11-2 with TRBJ2-1; D unresolved. This CDR3 comprises 12 residues. V was shortened by 2 bases and J by 7 bases, with 6 bases between the two germline ends. The germline CDR1 and CDR2 sequences are SGHAT and FQNNGV. CDR3 DNA: TGTGCCAGCAGCTTACCTGGGAATGAGCAGTTCTTC. This translates into CASSLPGNEQFF.

The chain has TRBV30 and TRBJ1-1, with D perhaps TRBD1 (5 bases). The CDR3 totals 12 residues. With 4 bases removed from V and 5 bases from J, the gap between germline ends came to 11 bases. Germline CDR1 is GTSNPN and CDR2 is SVGIG (reference sequence). CDR3 protein: CAWTKGRTEAFF. The CDR3 DNA reads as TGTGCCTGGACCAAGGGGAGGACTGAAGCTTTCTTT.

V and J are TRBV7-2 and TRBJ2-2; D is possibly TRBD1 (5 bases). This CDR3 spans 15 amino acids. Trimming left V 5 bases short and J 7 bases short, with 17 bases between. Per germline, CDR1 SGHTA and CDR2 FQGNSA. This CDR3 reads CASSQARRGIGELFF. Written as DNA, the CDR3 is TGTGCCAGCAGCCAGGCACGTAGGGGAATCGGGGAGCTGTTTTTT.

As to this clone: The identical CDR3 is also encoded by other nucleotide sequences in the sample. The chain recombines TRBV30 with TRBJ1-1, with D perhaps matching TRBD1 (5 bases). The germline gives CDR1 GTSNPN, CDR2 SVGIG (reference sequence). Deletions cut 3 bases from V and 1 base from J, with 12 bases between. This CDR3 has 14 amino acids. This CDR3 reads CAWRAGTANTEAFF. The CDR3 DNA sequence: TGTGCCTGGAGGGCCGGGACTGCGAACACTGAAGCTTTCTTT.

This clone has more than one count but fewer than ten. V is TRBV29-1 and J is TRBJ2-1; the D gene could be TRBD1 or TRBD2 (5 bases each). Germline V CDR1 and CDR2: SQVTM, ANQGSEA. The CDR3 loop spans 14 amino acids. Trimming left V 7 bases short and J 10 bases short, with 23 bases between. The CDR3: CSAQGLGTSGEQFF. The CDR3 bases are TGCAGCGCCCAAGGGCTTGGGACGTCAGGGGAGCAGTTCTTC.

The gene calls are TRBV15 and TRBJ1-1, with D possibly TRBD1 on 6 matching bases. V lost 3 bases and J 4 bases, leaving 15 bases between the germline ends. CDR3 size: 15 residues. The germline V gene has CDR1 LNHNV and CDR2 YYDKDF (reference sequence). The CDR3 region is CATSSLQGISTEAFF. CDR3 DNA: TGTGCCACCAGCAGTTTACAGGGAATTAGCACTGAAGCTTTCTTT.

V and J are TRBV6-1 and TRBJ2-7; D unclear. The V end lost 4 bases, the J end lost 6 bases, and 10 bases lay between the germline ends. Germline V gene sequence: CDR1 MNHNS, CDR2 SASEGT. The CDR3 has 12 residues. The CDR3 nucleotides read TGTGCCAGCAGTGGACCTTCTGGCGAGCAGTACTTC. Amino acids: CASSGPSGEQYF.

J is TRBJ2-3 and V is TRBV4-2; the match to TRBD2 covers 9 bases. Germline V gives CDR1 LGHNA, CDR2 YNFKEQ. CDR3 length: 16 residues. V lost 0 bases, J lost 1 base, and 2 bases stayed unmatched. The CDR3 bases are TGTGCCAGCAGCCAAGAGGGCGGGGGGGGCACAGATACGCAGTATTTT. Its protein product is CASSQEGGGGTDTQYF.

V and J are TRBV5-1 and TRBJ2-2, with D perhaps assigned TRBD1 or TRBD2 (5 bases each). The V and J ends lost 3 bases and 2 bases respectively, with 11 bases between them. The CDR3 runs to 15 residues. Germline CDR1 and CDR2: SGHRS and YFSETQ. CDR3 coding DNA: TGCGCCAGCAGCTCCGAGGGGCTCAACACCGGGGAGCTGTTTTTT. Its protein product is CASSSEGLNTGELFF.

The chain recombines TRBV15 with TRBJ2-5; 7 nucleotides align to TRBD2. Germline-derived CDR1 and CDR2 are LNHNV and YYDKDF (reference sequence). V shed 0 bases, J shed 1 base, and the junction held 5 bases outside the gene matches. The length of the CDR3 is 16 residues. The CDR3 coding sequence is TGTGCCACCAGCAGAGATGGGGGGGTAGGCCAAGAGACCCAGTACTTC. Protein sequence: CATSRDGGVGQETQYF. The full variable domain, with the rest looked up from reference TRBV15 and TRBJ2-5, is DAMVIQNPRYQVTQFGKPVTLSCSQTLNHNVMYWYQQKSSQAPKLLFHYYDKDFNNEADTPDNFQSRRPNTSFCFLDIRSPGLGDTAMYLCATSRDGGVGQETQYFGPGTRLLVL.

The chain uses TRBV15 and TRBJ1-2; possibly TRBD1 for D (6 bases). Trimming took 3 bases from V and 6 from J, leaving 14 bases between them. The CDR3 length is 14 residues. CDR1 and CDR2 (germline): LNHNV, YYDKDF (reference sequence). CDR3 amino acids: CATSRTTGYHGYTF. CDR3 DNA sequence: TGTGCCACCAGCAGGACTACAGGGTATCATGGCTACACCTTC.

This clone occurred a few times. The CDR3 sequence: CASSDRVDSPLHF. DNA for the CDR3: TGTGCCAGCAGTGACAGGGTGGATTCACCCCTCCACTTT. The chain recombines TRBV25-1 with TRBJ1-6; the D gene is possibly TRBD1 (5 bases). V was pared by 3 bases and J by 8 bases, with 8 bases between. The germline CDR1 and CDR2 sequences are MGHDK and SYGVNS. The CDR3 runs to 13 residues.

The chain has TRBV29-1 and TRBJ1-1; D uncertain. Between the trimmed V and J ends, which lost 4 bases and 0 bases, there was a span of 9 bases. Germline CDR1 is SQVTM and CDR2 is ANQGSEA. This CDR3 has 13 amino acids. Written as DNA, the CDR3 is TGCAGCGTTGGACGGGTCTTGAACACTGAAGCTTTCTTT. This codes for CSVGRVLNTEAFF. The variable domain in full, completed from reference TRBV29-1 and TRBJ1-1, reads SAVISQKPSRDICQRGTSLTIQCQVDSQVTMMFWYRQQPGQSLTLIATANQGSEATYESGFVIDKFPISRPNLTFSTLTVSNMSPEDSSIYLCSVGRVLNTEAFFGQGTRLTVV.

The chain couples TRBV10-3 to TRBJ2-5, with D possibly matching TRBD1 (5 bases). The V gene lost 4 bases and the J gene lost 3 bases, with 12 bases spanning the gap. Germline values: CDR1 ENHRY, CDR2 SYGVKD. CDR3 length: 14 amino acids. CDR3 residues: CAISVAGNKETQYF. CDR3 coding DNA: TGTGCCATCAGTGTCGCAGGGAACAAAGAGACCCAGTACTTC.